Described below is a single T cell receptor (beta chain) sequence and its context. What it binds is not known. The CDR3 is 11 amino acids. V shed 3 bases and J shed 5 bases, with 7 bases lying between them. Germline values: CDR1 DFQATT, CDR2 SNEGSKA (reference sequence). The data derive from a study of cytomegalovirus exposure and HLA in healthy donors. Study in general: Both the 120 or so validation repertoires and the approximately 670 first-cohort repertoires used the same platform, as reported by a later analysis.

General observations from the study: A few chains linked to CMV were shown in vitro to be specific for CMV antigens.

Profiling relied on immunoSEQ multiplex PCR, and the TCRdb table lists in-frame clones only, not all of them. The profile shows 150,000 to 200,000 clones, around 87% of them singletons. This rearrangement joins TRBV20-1 to TRBJ1-1; a possible D gene is TRBD1 (5 bases). Sample: PBMCs. The clonotype comes from a woman under 40 in good health and CMV-seronegative. The DNA of the CDR3 is TGCAGTGCTAGTTCAGGGACTGAAGCTTTCTTT. Its protein product is CSASSGTEAFF.